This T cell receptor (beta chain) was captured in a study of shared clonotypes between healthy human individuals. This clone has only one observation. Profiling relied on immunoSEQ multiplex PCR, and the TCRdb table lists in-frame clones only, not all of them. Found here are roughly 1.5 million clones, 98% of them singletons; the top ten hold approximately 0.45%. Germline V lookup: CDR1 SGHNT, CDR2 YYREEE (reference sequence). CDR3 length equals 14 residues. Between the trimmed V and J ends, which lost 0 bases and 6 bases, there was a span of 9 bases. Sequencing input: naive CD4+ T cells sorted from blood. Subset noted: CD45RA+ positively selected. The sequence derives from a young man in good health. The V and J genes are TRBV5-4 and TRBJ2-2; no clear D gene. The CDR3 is CASSLAPQAGELFF. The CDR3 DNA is TGTGCCAGCAGCTTGGCCCCTCAAGCCGGGGAGCTGTTTTTT.